This T cell receptor beta chain was sequenced in a study of blood T cells in healthy people across ages. Turning to the study itself: T cells yielded about one barcoded beta molecule per two cells through template switching.

A second roughly 7 to 12 cycle PCR used barcoded and J-beta primers. One entry per CDR3 protein, called by TCRdb with MiXCR from the 5' RACE reads. The sample has over a million distinct CDR3 sequences, less than 45% seen once. There are 16 residues in the CDR3. Between the trimmed V and J ends, which lost 6 bases and 7 bases, there was a span of 21 bases. This clonotype occurred a few times. The sequenced sample was blood. The gene calls are TRBV12-3 or TRBV12-4 and TRBJ1-4, with a weak D call TRBD1 (5 bases). The clonotype comes from a woman between 18 and 29 years old in good health. CDR3 in DNA: TGTGCCAGCAGCCCCTCCGGGTCAGGGTGGGGTGAAAAACTGTTTTTT. Translating gives CASSPSGSGWGEKLFF.